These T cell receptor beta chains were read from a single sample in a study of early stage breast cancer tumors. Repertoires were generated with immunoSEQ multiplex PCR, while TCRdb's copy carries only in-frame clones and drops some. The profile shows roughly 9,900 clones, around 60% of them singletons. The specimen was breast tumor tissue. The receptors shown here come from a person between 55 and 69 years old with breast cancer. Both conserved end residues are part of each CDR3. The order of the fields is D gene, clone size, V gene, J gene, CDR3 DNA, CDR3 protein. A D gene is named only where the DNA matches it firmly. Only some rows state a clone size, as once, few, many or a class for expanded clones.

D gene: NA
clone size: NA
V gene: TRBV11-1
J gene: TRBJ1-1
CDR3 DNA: TGTGCCAGCAGCCGAGACAGAGCGATTTCTGAAGCTTTCTTT
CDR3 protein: CASSRDRAISEAFF

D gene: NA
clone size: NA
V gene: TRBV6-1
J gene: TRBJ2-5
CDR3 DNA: TGTGCCAGCAGTGAACCAGGGAGAACACAAGAGACCCAGTACTTC
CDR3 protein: CASSEPGRTQETQYF

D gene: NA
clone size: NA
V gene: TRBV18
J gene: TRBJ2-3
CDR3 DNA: TGTGCCTCCCTAGGGAGCACAGATACGCAGTATTTT
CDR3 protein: CASLGSTDTQYF

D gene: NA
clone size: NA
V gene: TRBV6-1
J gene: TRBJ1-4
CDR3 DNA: TGTGCCAGCAGTGTAATGTCAACTAATGAAAAACTGTTTTTT
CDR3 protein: CASSVMSTNEKLFF

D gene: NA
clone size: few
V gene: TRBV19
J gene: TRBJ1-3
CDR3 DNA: TGTGCCAGTAAGAAAGTCTCTGGAAACACCATATATTTT
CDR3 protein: CASKKVSGNTIYF

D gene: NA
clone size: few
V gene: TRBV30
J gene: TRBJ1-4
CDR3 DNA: TGTGCCTGGAGTGTACGAGAGAAACTGTTTTTT
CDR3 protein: CAWSVREKLFF

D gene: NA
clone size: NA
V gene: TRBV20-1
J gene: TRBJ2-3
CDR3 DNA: TGCAGTGCTAGAGCAGATACGCAGTATTTT
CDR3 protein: CSARADTQYF

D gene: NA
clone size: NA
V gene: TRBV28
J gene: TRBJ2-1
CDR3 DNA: TGTGCCAGCAGGAATAGCGGAGGTACCTACAATGAGCAGTTCTTC
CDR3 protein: CASRNSGGTYNEQFF

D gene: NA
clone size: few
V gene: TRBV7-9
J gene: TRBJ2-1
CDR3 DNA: TGTGCCAGCAGCCCCAAAGAGTGGGGATCGGGACTCAATGAGCAGTTCTTC
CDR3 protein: CASSPKEWGSGLNEQFF

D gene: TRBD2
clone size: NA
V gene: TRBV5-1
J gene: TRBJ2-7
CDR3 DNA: TGCGCCAGCAGCTGGACTAGCCCATATTACGAGCAGTACTTC
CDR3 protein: CASSWTSPYYEQYF

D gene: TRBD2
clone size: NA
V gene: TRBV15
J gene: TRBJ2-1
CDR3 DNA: TGTGCCACCAGCAGAGGCTTCGGCGGGGGGGTGAATGAGCAGTTCTTC
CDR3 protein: CATSRGFGGGVNEQFF

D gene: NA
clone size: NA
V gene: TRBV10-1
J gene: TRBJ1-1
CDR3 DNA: TGCGCCAGCAGTCCACGGAGGCCTAACACTGAAGCTTTCTTT
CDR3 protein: CASSPRRPNTEAFF

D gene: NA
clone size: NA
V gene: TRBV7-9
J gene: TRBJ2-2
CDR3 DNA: TGTGCCAGCAGCGGGGCCGGGAGCCCTCTTTACACCGGGGAGCTGTTTTTT
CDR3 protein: CASSGAGSPLYTGELFF

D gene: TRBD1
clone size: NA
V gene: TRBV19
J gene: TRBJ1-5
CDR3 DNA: TGTGCCAGTAGCTTACAGGGGAGACAGCCCCAGCATTTT
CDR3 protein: CASSLQGRQPQHF

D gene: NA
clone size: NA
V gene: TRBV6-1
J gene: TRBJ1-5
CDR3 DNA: TGTGCCAGCAGTGACCAGGGAGGAAGCAATCAGCCCCAGCATTTT
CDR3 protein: CASSDQGGSNQPQHF

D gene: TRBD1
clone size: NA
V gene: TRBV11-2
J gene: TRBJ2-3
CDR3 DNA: TGTGCCAGCAGCAGACGACAAACAGGGGACCCCTTCGATACGCAGTATTTT
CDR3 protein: CASSRRQTGDPFDTQYF

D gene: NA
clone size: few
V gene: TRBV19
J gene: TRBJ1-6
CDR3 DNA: TGTGCCAGTAGTATAGATATGAGTTCACCCCTCCACTTT
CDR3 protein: CASSIDMSSPLHF

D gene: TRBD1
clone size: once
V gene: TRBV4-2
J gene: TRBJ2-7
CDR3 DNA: TGTGCCAGCAGCCAAGAAAGTGGGACAGGGAAATACGAGCAGTACTTC
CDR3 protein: CASSQESGTGKYEQYF

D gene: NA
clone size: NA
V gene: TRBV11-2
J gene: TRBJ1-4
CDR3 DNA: TGTGCCAGCAGCTACGGGGCGGCTAATGAAAAACTGTTTTTT
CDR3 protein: CASSYGAANEKLFF

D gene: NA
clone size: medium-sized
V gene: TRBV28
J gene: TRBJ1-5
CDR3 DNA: TGTGCCAGCAGTCCGTACAGTAGCAATCAGCCCCAGCATTTT
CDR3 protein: CASSPYSSNQPQHF

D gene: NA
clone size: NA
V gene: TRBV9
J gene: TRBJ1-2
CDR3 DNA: TGTGCCAGCGGGAGGGATCGGTATGGCTACACCTTC
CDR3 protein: CASGRDRYGYTF

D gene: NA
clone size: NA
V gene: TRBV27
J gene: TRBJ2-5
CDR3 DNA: TGTGCCAGCAGTTTGATCGGAGCCCCGACCCAAGAGACCCAGTACTTC
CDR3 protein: CASSLIGAPTQETQYF

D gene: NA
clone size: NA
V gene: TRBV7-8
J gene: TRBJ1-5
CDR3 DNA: TGTGCCAGCAGCTTAGGGGTCCAGCCCCAGCATTTT
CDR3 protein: CASSLGVQPQHF

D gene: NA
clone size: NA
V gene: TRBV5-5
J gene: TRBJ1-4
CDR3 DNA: TGTGCCAGCACCCCGGGGCAGGCGGGTGAAAAACTGTTTTTT
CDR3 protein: CASTPGQAGEKLFF

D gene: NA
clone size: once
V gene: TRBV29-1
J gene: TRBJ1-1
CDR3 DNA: TGCAGCGCGTTGAGGGGTCCCACCCTCGAAGCTTTCTTT
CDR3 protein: CSALRGPTLEAFF

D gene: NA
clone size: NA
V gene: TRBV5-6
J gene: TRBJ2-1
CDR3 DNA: NA
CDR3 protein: CASSFWRGIDSASFVKQFF

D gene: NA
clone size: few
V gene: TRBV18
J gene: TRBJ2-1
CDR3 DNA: TGTGCCAGCTCACCATACGGGTCTAGCGCCTACAATGAGCAGTTCTTC
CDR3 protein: CASSPYGSSAYNEQFF

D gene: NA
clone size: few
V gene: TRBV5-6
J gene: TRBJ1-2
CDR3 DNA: TGTGCCAGCAACTTGGGCCGGGCAGTATATGGCTACACCTTC
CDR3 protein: CASNLGRAVYGYTF

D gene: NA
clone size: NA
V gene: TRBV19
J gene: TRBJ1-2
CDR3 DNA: TGTGCCAGTAGTATAAAGGCACGGAAGCTCTATGGCTACACCTTC
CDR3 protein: CASSIKARKLYGYTF

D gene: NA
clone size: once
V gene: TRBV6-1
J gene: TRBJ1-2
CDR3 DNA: TGTGCCAGCAGTGAATCACCCGAGCCCTCGATTTATGGCTACACCTTC
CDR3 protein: CASSESPEPSIYGYTF

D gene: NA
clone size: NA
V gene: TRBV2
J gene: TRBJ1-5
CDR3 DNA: TGTGCCAGCAGTCTCGGGACGGGCCTGGGGGGACCCCAGCATTTT
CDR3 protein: CASSLGTGLGGPQHF

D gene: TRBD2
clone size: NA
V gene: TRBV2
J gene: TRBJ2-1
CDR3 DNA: TGTGCCAGCAGTGGCACTAGCGGGGGGGCGGATGAGCAGTTCTTC
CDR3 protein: CASSGTSGGADEQFF

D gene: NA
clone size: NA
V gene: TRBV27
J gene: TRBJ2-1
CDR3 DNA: TGTGCCAGCAGTTTAGCCTTCCCCTACAATGAGCAGTTCTTC
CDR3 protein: CASSLAFPYNEQFF

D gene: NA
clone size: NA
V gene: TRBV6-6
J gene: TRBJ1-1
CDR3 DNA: TGTGCCAGCAGTTATACGAACACTGAAGCTTTCTTT
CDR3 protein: CASSYTNTEAFF

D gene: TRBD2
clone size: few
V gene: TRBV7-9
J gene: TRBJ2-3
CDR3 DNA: TGTGCCAGGGGAGGGGTCGCAGATACGCAGTATTTT
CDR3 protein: CARGGVADTQYF

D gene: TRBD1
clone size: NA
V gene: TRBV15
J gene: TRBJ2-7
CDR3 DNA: TGTGCCACCAGCAAAGACAGGGGCCGGCCGCGCGAGCAGTACTTC
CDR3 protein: CATSKDRGRPREQYF

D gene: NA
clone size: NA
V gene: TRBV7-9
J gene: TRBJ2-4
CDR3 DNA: TGTGCCGGCCAACGTAGGACAGAACTTAGCCAAAACATTCAGTACTTC
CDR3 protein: CAGQRRTELSQNIQYF

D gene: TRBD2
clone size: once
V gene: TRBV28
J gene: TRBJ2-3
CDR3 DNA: TGTGCCAGCACCTACTCGAGTAGCGGGCACACAGATACGCAGTATTTT
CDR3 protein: CASTYSSSGHTDTQYF

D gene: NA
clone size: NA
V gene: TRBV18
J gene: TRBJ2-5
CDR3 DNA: TGTGCCAGCTCACCAGTCGCAGGGTTGTACCAAGAGACCCAGTACTTC
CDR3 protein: CASSPVAGLYQETQYF

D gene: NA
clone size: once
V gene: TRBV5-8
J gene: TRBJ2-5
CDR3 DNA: TGTGCCAGCAGCCAAGGAGGGGGGAACCAAGAGACCCAGTACTTC
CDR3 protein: CASSQGGGNQETQYF

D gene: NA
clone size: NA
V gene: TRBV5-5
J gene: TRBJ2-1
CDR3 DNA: TGTGCCAGCAGTTCAGGCCCTAACAATGAGCAGTTCTTC
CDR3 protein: CASSSGPNNEQFF

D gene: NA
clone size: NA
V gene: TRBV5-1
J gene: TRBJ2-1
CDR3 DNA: TGCGCCAGCACTGGCACCTCCTACAATGAGCAGTTCTTC
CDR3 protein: CASTGTSYNEQFF

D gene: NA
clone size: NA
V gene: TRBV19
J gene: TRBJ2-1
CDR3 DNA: TGTGCCAGTAGTACCCGTGAGGGGAGAGGCCTTGGTGAGCAGTTCTTC
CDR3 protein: CASSTREGRGLGEQFF

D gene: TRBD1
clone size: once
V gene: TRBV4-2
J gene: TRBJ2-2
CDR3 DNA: TGTGCCAGCAGCCAAGTGGACAGGGTGACCGGGGAGCTGTTTTTT
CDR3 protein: CASSQVDRVTGELFF

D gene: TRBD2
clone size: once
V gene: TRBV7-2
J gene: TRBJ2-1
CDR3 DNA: TGTGCCAGCAGCCCACTAGCGGCGAGTTGGAATGAGCAGTTCTTC
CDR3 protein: CASSPLAASWNEQFF

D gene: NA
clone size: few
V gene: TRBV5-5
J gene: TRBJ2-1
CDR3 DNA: TGTGCCAGCAGCTTAGGGGGGCTCTACAATGAGCAGTTCTTC
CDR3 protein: CASSLGGLYNEQFF

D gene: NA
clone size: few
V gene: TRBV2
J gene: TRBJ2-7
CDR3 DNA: TGTGCCAGCAGCCCTGCCTACGAGCAGTACTTC
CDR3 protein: CASSPAYEQYF

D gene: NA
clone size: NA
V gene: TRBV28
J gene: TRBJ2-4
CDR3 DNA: TGTGCCAGCAGGGCTGGGGGGGCCAAAAACATTCAGTACTTC
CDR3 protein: CASRAGGAKNIQYF

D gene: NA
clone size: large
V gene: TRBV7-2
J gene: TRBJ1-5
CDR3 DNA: TGTGCCAGCAGCTTAGACTTCTACGCCAATCAGCCCCAGCATTTT
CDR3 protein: CASSLDFYANQPQHF

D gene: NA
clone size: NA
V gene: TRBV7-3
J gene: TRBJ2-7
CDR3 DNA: TGTGCCAGCAGCTTAAAGACGTCGCCGAGCCGGGACCACGAGCAGTACTTC
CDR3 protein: CASSLKTSPSRDHEQYF